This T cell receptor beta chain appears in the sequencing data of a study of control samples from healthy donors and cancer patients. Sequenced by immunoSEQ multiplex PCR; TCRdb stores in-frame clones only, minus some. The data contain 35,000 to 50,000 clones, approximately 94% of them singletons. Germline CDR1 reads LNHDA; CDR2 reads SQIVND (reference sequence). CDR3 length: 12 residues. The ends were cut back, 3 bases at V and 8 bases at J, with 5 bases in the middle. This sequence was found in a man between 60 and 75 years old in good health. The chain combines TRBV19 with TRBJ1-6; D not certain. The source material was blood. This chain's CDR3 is CASSIRDSPLHF. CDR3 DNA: TGTGCCAGTAGTATTCGAGATTCACCCCTCCACTTT. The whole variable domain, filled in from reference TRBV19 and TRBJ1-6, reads DGGITQSPKYLFRKEGQNVTLSCEQNLNHDAMYWYRQDPGQGLRLIYYSQIVNDFQKGDIAEGYSVSREKKESFPLTVTSAQKNPTAFYLCASSIRDSPLHFGNGTRLTVT.